This TCR beta chain came from a study of T cells in Graves' hyperthyroidism and ophthalmopathy. Study information: Peripheral blood was acquired at first diagnosis, ahead of any therapy whatsoever. Overall study results and limits: Most thyroid-expanded clonotypes above 0.001 were also found in blood. In simple terms, a model built on 13 V-J features told ophthalmopathy apart from stable hyperthyroidism.

Ten or more counts support this clonotype. As yet, its antigen is unknown. The investigators amplified TCR beta CDR3 regions from RNA transcripts. HTBI primers were the set used in a first-round RT-PCR of the TCR CDR3. TCRdb independently ran MiXCR on the multiplex PCR reads; one entry per CDR3 protein. Here the sample spans hundreds of thousands of distinct CDR3 sequences, roughly 13% being singletons. Per germline, CDR1 PRHDT and CDR2 FYEKMQ (reference sequence). The V and J ends lost 4 bases and 6 bases respectively, with 9 bases between them. This CDR3 spans 12 amino acids. Among ophthalmopathy patients, the Clinical Activity Score reached at least 3, the NOSPECS grade reached at least 4, and duration remained under 3 months.

The material sequenced was blood. This clonotype was obtained from a woman between 35 and 50 years old with Graves' ophthalmopathy. The chain uses TRBV13 and TRBJ1-1, with a possible D match to TRBD1 (6 bases). CDR3 amino acids: CASSYRGAEAFF. The CDR3 nucleotides read TGTGCCAGCAGCTATAGGGGGGCTGAAGCTTTCTTT.